This TCR beta chain was found in a study of blood T cell repertoires in COVID-19. Study in general: The United States, Italy and Spain supplied acute and convalescent COVID-19 samples.

The authors' processing: Nucleated cell number was recorded as an estimate derived from reference gene primer amplification. Only in-frame clones appear in the TCRdb table, and some are missing; sequencing was by immunoSEQ multiplex PCR. The V and J calls and clone size are taken from that table; D and trimming were inferred from the DNA. The sample gives 50,000 to 70,000 clones, over 75% of which show up once; under 8% is in the top ten. The CDR3 extends over 15 amino acids. With V trimmed by 3 bases and J by 3 bases, 4 bases remained unmatched. Per germline, CDR1 SGHTS and CDR2 YDEGEE. The chain joins TRBV5-8 to TRBJ1-4; 8 nucleotides agree with TRBD1. The sequenced sample was peripheral blood. This receptor was obtained from a man between 60 and 70 years old with active or convalescent COVID-19. The CDR3 DNA reads as TGTGCCAGCAGCTCCGGACAGGGCTCTAATGAAAAACTGTTTTTT. Translating it yields CASSSGQGSNEKLFF.